The 7 T cell receptor beta chains in this list originate from one sample, sequenced in a study of CD8+CD57+ T cells in acquired aplastic anemia. Genomic DNA templated the TCR beta VDJ and CDR3 profiling. TCRdb called the reads again in MiXCR, with one record for every CDR3 protein. Of around 230,000 distinct CDR3 sequences listed, 61% are singletons. Sequencing used sorted CD4+, CD8+, or CD8+CD57+ T cells (not recorded which) from PBMCs. The receptors come from a human donor in good health.

This clonotype was recorded at least ten times. The chain combines TRBV15 with TRBJ2-1; D gene uncertain. Germline V gives CDR1 LNHNV, CDR2 YYDKDF (reference sequence). This CDR3 is 15 amino acids long. The V end lost 0 bases, the J end lost 0 bases, and 6 bases lay between the germline ends. CDR3 protein: CATSRDRSSYNEQFF. Written as DNA, the CDR3 is TGTGCCACCAGCAGAGACAGGAGCTCCTACAATGAGCAGTTCTTC.

This clonotype was recorded only once. The chain uses TRBV7-2 and TRBJ1-5, with 10 bases matching TRBD1. J was trimmed by 7 bases and V by 4 bases; bases with no gene match: 7. CDR3 length: 15 residues. Germline V gives CDR1 SGHTA, CDR2 FQGNSA. The CDR3 nucleotides are TGTGCCAGCAGCTCCAGTGGGACAGGGGACCAGCCCCAGCATTTT. Protein product: CASSSSGTGDQPQHF.

This clonotype was recorded a few times. The chain is built from TRBV7-9 and TRBJ2-3, with TRBD1 matching over 11 bases. The germline CDR1 and CDR2 sequences are SEHNR and FQNEAQ (reference sequence). J gave up 3 bases and V 1 base, and 18 bases lay outside the gene matches. The CDR3 has 21 residues. CDR3 amino acids: CASSLVVRTGGAFRRTDTQYF. The CDR3 nucleotides are TGTGCCAGCAGCTTAGTGGTTAGGACAGGGGGCGCTTTTCGTAGGACAGATACGCAGTATTTT.

The chain couples TRBV12-3 or TRBV12-4 to TRBJ2-2, with D uncertain. The CDR3 loop spans 13 amino acids. Trimming removed 2 bases at V and 4 bases at J, with 5 bases between. CDR3 sequence (DNA): TGTGCCAGCAGTTTACGGCGCACCGGGGAGCTGTTTTTT. It specifies CASSLRRTGELFF.

CDR3: CATSRGGGTSTGELFF. The DNA of the CDR3 is TGTGCCACCAGCAGAGGAGGGGGCACGAGCACCGGGGAGCTGTTTTTT. The chain combines TRBV15 with TRBJ2-2; 7 bases fit TRBD1. The CDR3 covers 16 residues. V shed 1 base, J shed 4 bases, and the junction held 6 bases outside the gene matches. The V gene's germline CDR1 is LNHNV and CDR2 YYDKDF (reference sequence). The full variable domain, completed using reference TRBV15 and TRBJ2-2, is DAMVIQNPRYQVTQFGKPVTLSCSQTLNHNVMYWYQQKSSQAPKLLFHYYDKDFNNEADTPDNFQSRRPNTSFCFLDIRSPGLGDTAMYLCATSRGGGTSTGELFFGEGSRLTVL.

This clonotype was detected many times. The chain joins TRBV9 to TRBJ2-1, with TRBD2 matching 10 bases. CDR3 length: 17 amino acids. In germline, CDR1 is SGDLS, CDR2 YYNGEE. V lost 3 bases and J lost 4; bases outside the gene matches: 10. Written as DNA, the CDR3 is TGTGCCAGCAGCGAGCCCGGGGGAGCGGGAGGGTACAATGAGCAGTTCTTC. Amino acid sequence: CASSEPGGAGGYNEQFF.

Remarks on this clonotype: Being one base from a much bigger clone, this may be a read error. The J gene is TRBJ2-7, the V gene TRBV7-8; D not certain. The V gene's germline CDR1 is SGHVS and CDR2 FQNEAQ. The CDR3 has 17 residues. V was cut by 1 base and J by 5 bases, with 21 bases left in between. The chain's CDR3 is CASSLEPTGGLRNEQYF. DNA of the CDR3: TGTGCCAGCAGCTTAGAACCCACTGGCGGTCTGAGGAACGAGCAGTACTTC.